This T cell receptor beta chain was profiled in a study of shared clonotypes between healthy human individuals. Study at large: The plates for each donor numbered three CD4 naive, three CD4 memory, two CD8 naive and one CD8 memory. Study-wide points: Memory subsets generally showed lower estimated richness than naive subsets.

Using immunoSEQ multiplex PCR, the repertoire was profiled, and TCRdb retains in-frame clones only, with some absent. The repertoire holds some 2.1 million clones, with roughly 95% as singletons. This clone is a singleton in its sample. Its antigen is still unknown. The germline gives CDR1 SNHLY, CDR2 FYNNEI. CDR3 length: 13 residues. V lost 6 bases to trimming and J lost 7 bases, with 15 bases between them. The V call is TRBV2, the J call TRBJ1-1; no reliable D call. This clonotype was obtained from a young man in good health. The sample was naive CD4+ T cells sorted from blood. The subset denotes: CD45RA+ positively selected. CDR3 in DNA: TGTGCCAGCAGAGTAGAAGGGATGCTTGAAGCTTTCTTT. Encoded protein: CASRVEGMLEAFF. The variable domain in full, completed from reference TRBV2 and TRBJ1-1, reads EPEVTQTPSHQVTQMGQEVILRCVPISNHLYFYWYRQILGQKVEFLVSFYNNEISEKSEIFDDQFSVERPDGSNFTLKIRSTKLEDSAMYFCASRVEGMLEAFFGQGTRLTVV.